This TCR beta chain is drawn from a study of OX40 agonist ivuxolimab in advanced cancers. Study-level points and caveats: CD4+ T cells averaged fewer expanded clones than CD8+ T cells. Patients with a partial response at 0.1-3.0 mg/kg had among the lowest clonal expansion.

This CDR3 comprises 16 residues. With 3 bases clipped from V and 1 base from J, the junction kept 6 bases outside the gene matches. The V gene's germline CDR1 is SGHRS and CDR2 YFSETQ. The repertoire was sequenced with immunoSEQ multiplex PCR; TCRdb's copy has only in-frame clones and lacks some. The table includes about 120,000 clones, roughly nine tenths detected once. Remarks on this clone: Its antigen remains unidentified.

This chain links TRBV5-1 with TRBJ2-3, with TRBD2 matching over 9 bases. Sequences were derived from CD4+ or CD8+ T cells sorted from blood, sampled in a trial of the OX40 agonist ivuxolimab. The receptor comes from an adult with an advanced solid tumor such as melanoma, head and neck, liver or kidney cancer. CDR3 in amino acids: CASSSIAGARTDTQYF. The CDR3 DNA is TGCGCCAGCAGCTCTATAGCGGGGGCCCGCACAGATACGCAGTATTTT.